This T cell receptor beta chain emerged from a study of Graves' ophthalmopathy and Graves' hyperthyroidism. The study, taken as a whole, reports: It was with about 71% sensitivity and around 75% specificity that the model predicted ophthalmopathy progression.

The CDR3 sequence is 15 residues long. The V end was cut by 3 bases, the J end by 2 bases, with 12 bases between. Germline V gene lookup returns CDR1 SGDLS and CDR2 YYNGEE. Amplification of TCR beta CDR3 regions used RNA transcripts. The first-round RT-PCR employed HTBI primers together with the Qiagen OneStep RT-PCR kit. A multiplex PCR was then performed as the second round. TCRdb processed the multiplex PCR reads anew with MiXCR; each CDR3 protein has one entry. This table holds around 590,000 distinct CDR3 sequences, about 40% found once. This clonotype was counted many times. Its antigen is unidentified.

What was sequenced was peripheral blood or thyroid tissue (not recorded which). The V gene is TRBV9, the J gene TRBJ1-3; D unclear. The receptor was derived from an adult man with Graves' hyperthyroidism. Here the CDR3 reads CASSATPFPGNTIYF. The CDR3 nucleotides read TGTGCCAGCAGCGCCACCCCGTTCCCTGGAAACACCATATATTTT.